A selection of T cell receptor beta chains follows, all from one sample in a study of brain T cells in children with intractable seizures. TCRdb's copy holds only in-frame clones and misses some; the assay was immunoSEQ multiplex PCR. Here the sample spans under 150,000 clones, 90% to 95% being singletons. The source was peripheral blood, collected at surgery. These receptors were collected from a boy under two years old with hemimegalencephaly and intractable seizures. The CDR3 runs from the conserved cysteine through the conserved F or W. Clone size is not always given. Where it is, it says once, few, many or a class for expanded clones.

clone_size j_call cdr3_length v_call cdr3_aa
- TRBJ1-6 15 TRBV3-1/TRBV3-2 CASSYRGGLYSPLHF
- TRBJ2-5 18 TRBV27 CASSLGTLGASGQETQYF
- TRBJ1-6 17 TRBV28 CASSFRQGSSYNSPLHF
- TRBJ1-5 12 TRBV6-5 CASADSNQPQHF
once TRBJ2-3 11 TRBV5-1 CASRGGDTQYF
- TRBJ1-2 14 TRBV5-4 CASSLALDLYGYTF
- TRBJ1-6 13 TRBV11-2 CASSLPGTMVLRF
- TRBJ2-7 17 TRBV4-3 CASSQSTLGTGVYEQYF
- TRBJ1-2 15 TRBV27 CASSLSGQGPYGYTF
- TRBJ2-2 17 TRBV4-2 CASSLLRGDSHTGELFF
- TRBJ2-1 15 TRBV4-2 CASSQDGTRLDEQFF
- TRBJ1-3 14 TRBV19 CASSSNRAGNTIYF
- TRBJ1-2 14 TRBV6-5 CASSPEGRLYGYTF
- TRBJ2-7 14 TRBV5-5 CASSLLGPSYEQYF
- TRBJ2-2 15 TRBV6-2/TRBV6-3 CASSYLAEYTGELFF
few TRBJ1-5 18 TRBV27 CASSLGTAGKEFNQPQHF
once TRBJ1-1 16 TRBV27 CASIIWVKRVGTEAFF
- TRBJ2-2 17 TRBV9 CASSSTPPGLNTGELFF
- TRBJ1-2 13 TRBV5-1 CASAKGRNYGYTF
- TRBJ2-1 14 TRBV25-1 CASSLAGEMGEQFF
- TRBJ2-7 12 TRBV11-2 CASTLGPYEQYF
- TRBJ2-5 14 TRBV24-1 CATSDHRVGETQYF
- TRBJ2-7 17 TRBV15 CATSSGGTPAWGYEQYF
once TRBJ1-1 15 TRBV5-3 CARSLLLPGGTEAFF
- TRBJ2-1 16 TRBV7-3 CASSRIQGLPYNEQFF
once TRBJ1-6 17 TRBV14 CASSRTTGSSYNSPLHF
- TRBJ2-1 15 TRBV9 CASRASGRAEGEQFF